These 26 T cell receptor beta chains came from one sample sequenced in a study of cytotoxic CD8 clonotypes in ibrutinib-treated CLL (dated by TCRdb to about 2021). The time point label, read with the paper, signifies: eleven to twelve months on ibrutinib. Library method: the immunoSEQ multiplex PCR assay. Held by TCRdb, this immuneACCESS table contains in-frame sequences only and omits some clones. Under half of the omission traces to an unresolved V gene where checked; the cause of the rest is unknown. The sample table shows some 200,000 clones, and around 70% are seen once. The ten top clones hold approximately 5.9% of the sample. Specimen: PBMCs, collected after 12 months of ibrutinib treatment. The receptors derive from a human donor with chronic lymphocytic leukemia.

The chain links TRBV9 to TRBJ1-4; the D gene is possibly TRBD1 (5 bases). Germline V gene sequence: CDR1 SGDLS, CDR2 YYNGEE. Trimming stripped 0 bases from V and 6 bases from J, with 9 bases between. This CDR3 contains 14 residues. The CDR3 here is CASSVGGWDEKLFF. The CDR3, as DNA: TGTGCCAGCAGCGTAGGGGGGTGGGATGAAAAACTGTTTTTT.

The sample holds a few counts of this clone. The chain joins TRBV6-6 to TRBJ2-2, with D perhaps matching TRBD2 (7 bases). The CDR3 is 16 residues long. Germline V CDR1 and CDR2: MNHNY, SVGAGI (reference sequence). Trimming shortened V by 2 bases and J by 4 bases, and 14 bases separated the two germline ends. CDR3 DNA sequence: TGTGCCAGCAGTTACGGGGGGGCGCGGACCACCGGGGAGCTGTTTTTT. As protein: CASSYGGARTTGELFF.

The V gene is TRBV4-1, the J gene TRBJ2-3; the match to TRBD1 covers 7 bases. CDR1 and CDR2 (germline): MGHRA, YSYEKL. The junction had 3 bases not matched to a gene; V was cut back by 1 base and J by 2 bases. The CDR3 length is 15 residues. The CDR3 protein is CASSQGDSYTDTQYF. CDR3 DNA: TGCGCCAGCAGCCAAGGGGACAGTTACACAGATACGCAGTATTTT.

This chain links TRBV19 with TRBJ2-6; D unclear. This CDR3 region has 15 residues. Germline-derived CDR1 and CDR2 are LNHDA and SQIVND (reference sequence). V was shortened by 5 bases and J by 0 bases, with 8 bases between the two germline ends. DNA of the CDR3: TGTGCCAGTAGTCGAGCGACCTCTGGGGCCAACGTCCTGACTTTC. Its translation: CASSRATSGANVLTF.

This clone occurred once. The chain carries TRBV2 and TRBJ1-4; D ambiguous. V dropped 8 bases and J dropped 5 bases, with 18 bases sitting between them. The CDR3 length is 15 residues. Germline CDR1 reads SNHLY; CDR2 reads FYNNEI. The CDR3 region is CASQYSSLGNEKLFF. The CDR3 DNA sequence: TGTGCCAGCCAGTACTCGAGCCTCGGGAATGAAAAACTGTTTTTT. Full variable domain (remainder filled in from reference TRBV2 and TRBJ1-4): EPEVTQTPSHQVTQMGQEVILRCVPISNHLYFYWYRQILGQKVEFLVSFYNNEISEKSEIFDDQFSVERPDGSNFTLKIRSTKLEDSAMYFCASQYSSLGNEKLFFGSGTQLSVL.

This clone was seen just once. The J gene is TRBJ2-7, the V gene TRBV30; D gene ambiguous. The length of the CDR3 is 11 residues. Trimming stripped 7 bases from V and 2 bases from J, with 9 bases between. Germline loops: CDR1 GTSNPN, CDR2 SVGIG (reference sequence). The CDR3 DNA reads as TGTGCCTACGGCGGTCCCTACGAGCAGTACTTC. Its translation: CAYGGPYEQYF.

The CDR3 DNA follows: TGCGCCAGCAGCTTCGCCCTTGCAACTAATGAAAAACTGTTTTTT. Encoded protein: CASSFALATNEKLFF. The rearrangement uses TRBV5-1 and TRBJ1-4, with unresolved D. The CDR3 sequence is 15 residues long. V was clipped by 2 bases and J by 0 bases, with 8 bases between them. CDR1 SGHRS and CDR2 YFSETQ come from the germline V gene.

The CDR3 loop is CAWSIINEQFF. As DNA, the CDR3 is TGTGCCTGGAGTATCATAAATGAGCAGTTCTTC. This chain connects TRBV30 to TRBJ2-1; D is unresolved. Germline V gene lookup returns CDR1 GTSNPN and CDR2 SVGIG (reference sequence). Between the trimmed V and J ends, which lost 2 bases and 7 bases, there was a span of 6 bases. CDR3 size: 11 residues.

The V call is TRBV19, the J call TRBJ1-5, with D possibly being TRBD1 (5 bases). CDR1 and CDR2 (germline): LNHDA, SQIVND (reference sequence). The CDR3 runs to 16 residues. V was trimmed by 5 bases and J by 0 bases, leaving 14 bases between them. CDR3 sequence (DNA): TGTGCCAGTAGTCTCGACGGAGGACATAGCAATCAGCCCCAGCATTTT. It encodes CASSLDGGHSNQPQHF.

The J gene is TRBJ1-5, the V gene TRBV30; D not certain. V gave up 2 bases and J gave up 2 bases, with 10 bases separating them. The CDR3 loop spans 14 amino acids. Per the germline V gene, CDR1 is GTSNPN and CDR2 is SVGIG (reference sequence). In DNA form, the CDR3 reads TGTGCCTGGAGTTTGTCCGACGGCAATCAGCCCCAGCATTTT. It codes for CAWSLSDGNQPQHF.

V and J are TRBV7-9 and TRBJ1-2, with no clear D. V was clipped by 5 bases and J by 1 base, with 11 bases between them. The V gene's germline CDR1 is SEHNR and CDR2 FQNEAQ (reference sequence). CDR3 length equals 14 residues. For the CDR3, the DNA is TGTGCCAGCAGCCCCGGGGAGGTTAACTATGGCTACACCTTC. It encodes CASSPGEVNYGYTF.

The CDR3: CASSPGGQVNYEQYF. The CDR3, as DNA: TGTGCCAGCAGTCCGGGGGGACAGGTGAACTACGAGCAGTACTTC. The V gene is TRBV28, the J gene TRBJ2-7; D may be TRBD1 (8 bases). From germline, CDR1 is MDHEN and CDR2 SYDVKM. This CDR3 has 15 amino acids. Trimming took off 5 bases at V and 3 bases at J, with 17 bases between the two ends.

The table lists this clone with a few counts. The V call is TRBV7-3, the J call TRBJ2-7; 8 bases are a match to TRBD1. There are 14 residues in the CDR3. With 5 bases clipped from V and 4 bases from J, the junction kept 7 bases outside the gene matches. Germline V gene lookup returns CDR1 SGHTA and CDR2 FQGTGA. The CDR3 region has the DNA TGTGCCAGCAGCCCAAAACAGGGGGGTTACGAGCAGTACTTC. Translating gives CASSPKQGGYEQYF.

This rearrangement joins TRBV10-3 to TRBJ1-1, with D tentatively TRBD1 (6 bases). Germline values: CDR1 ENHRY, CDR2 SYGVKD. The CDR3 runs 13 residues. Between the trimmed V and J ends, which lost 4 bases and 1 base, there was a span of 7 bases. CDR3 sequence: CAISGGQNTEAFF. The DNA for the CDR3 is TGTGCCATCAGTGGGGGACAGAACACTGAAGCTTTCTTT.

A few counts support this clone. The CDR3 region is CASSAGTHTDTQYF. In DNA, the CDR3 is TGTGCCAGCAGCGCCGGGACCCACACAGATACGCAGTATTTT. This chain links TRBV9 with TRBJ2-3, with D perhaps assigned TRBD1 or TRBD2 (5 bases each). Trimming removed 3 bases from V and 2 bases from J, with 10 bases in between. The V gene's germline CDR1 is SGDLS and CDR2 YYNGEE. This CDR3 comprises 14 residues.

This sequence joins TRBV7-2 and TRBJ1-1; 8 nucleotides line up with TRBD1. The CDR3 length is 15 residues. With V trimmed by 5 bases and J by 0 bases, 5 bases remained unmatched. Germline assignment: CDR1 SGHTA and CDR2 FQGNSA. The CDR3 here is CASSTQGGVNTEAFF. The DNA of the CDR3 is TGTGCCAGCAGCACACAGGGGGGGGTGAACACTGAAGCTTTCTTT.

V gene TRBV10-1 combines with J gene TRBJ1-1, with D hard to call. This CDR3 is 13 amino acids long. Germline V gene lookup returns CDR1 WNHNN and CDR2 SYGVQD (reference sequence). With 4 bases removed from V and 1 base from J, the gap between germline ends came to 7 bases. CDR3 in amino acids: CASSASPNTEAFF. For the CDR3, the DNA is TGCGCCAGCAGTGCATCTCCGAACACTGAAGCTTTCTTT.

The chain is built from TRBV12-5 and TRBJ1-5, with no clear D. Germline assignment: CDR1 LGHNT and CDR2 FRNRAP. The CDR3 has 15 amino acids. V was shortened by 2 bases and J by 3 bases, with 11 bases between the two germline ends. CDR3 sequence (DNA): TGTGCTAGTGGTTTGTGGAGGTCTGACAATCAGCCCCAGCATTTT. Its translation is CASGLWRSDNQPQHF.

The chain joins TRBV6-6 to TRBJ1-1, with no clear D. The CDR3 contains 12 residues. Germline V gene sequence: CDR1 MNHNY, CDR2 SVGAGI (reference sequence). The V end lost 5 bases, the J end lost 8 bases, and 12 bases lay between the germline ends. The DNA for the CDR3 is TGTGCCAGCAGTACGGGCAGTACGGAAGCTTTCTTT. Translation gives CASSTGSTEAFF.

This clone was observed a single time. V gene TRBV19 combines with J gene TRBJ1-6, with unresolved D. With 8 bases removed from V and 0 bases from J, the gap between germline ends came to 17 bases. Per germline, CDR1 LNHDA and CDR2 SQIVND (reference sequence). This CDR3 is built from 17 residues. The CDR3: CASSSLAESSYNSPLHF. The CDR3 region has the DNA TGTGCCAGTTCCTCCCTGGCAGAGAGCTCCTATAATTCACCCCTCCACTTT.

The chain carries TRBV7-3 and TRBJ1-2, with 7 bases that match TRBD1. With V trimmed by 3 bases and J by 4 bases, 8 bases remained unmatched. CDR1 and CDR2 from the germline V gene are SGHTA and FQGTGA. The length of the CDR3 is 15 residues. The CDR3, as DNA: TGTGCCAGCAGCTTGCAGGGACAGATCGGCTATGGCTACACCTTC. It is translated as CASSLQGQIGYGYTF.

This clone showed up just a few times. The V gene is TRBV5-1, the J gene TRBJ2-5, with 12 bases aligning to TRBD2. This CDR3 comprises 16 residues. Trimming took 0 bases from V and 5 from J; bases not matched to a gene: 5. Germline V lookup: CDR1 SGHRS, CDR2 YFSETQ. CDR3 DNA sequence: TGCGCCAGCAGCTTGGACCGGACTAGCGGGGCGGAGACCCAGTACTTC. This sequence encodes CASSLDRTSGAETQYF.

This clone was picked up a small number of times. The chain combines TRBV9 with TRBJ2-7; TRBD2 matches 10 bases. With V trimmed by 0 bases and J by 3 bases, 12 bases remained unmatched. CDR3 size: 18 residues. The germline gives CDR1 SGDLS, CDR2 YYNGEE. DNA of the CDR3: TGTGCCAGCAGCGTAGGTACGGGGGTGGCTAGCGGGGGCTACGAGCAGTACTTC. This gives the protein CASSVGTGVASGGYEQYF.

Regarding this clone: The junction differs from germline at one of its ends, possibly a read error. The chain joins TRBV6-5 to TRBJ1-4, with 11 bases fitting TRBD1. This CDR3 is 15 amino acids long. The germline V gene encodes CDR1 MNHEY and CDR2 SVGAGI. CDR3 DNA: TGTGTCAGCAGCCAACGGGACAGGGGGTATGAAAAACTGTTTTTT. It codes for CVSSQRDRGYEKLFF.

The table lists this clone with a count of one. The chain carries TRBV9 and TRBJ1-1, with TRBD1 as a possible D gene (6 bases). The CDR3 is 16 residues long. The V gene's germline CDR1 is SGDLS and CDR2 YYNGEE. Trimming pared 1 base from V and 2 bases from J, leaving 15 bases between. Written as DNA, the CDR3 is TGTGCCAGCAGCGTAACATCTGGGGGCGGTAACACTGAAGCTTTCTTT. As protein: CASSVTSGGGNTEAFF.

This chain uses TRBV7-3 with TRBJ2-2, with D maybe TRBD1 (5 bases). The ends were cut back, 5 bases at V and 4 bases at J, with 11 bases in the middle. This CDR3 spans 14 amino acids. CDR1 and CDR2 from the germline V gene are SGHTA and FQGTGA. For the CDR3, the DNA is TGTGCCAGCAGCACCTTTGACAGCACCGGGGAGCTGTTTTTT. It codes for CASSTFDSTGELFF. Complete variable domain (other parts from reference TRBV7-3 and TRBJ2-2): GAGVSQTPSNKVTEKGKYVELRCDPISGHTALYWYRQSLGQGPEFLIYFQGTGAADDSGLPNDRFFAVRPEGSVSTLKIQRTERGDSAVYLCASSTFDSTGELFFGEGSRLTVL.